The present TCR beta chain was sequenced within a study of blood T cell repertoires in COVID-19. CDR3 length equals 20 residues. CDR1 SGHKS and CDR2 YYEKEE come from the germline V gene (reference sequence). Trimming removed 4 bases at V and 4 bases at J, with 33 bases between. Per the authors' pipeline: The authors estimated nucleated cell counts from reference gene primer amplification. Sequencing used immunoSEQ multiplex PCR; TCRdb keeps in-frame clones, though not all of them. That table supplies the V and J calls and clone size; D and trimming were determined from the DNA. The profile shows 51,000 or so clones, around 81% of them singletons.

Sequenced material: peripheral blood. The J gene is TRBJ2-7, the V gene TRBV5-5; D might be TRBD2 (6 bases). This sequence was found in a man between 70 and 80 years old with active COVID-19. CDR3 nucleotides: TGTGCCAGCAGCCGATTAGTCGGGAAGCCTGGAGGGGTTGACACATACGAGCAGTACTTC. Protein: CASSRLVGKPGGVDTYEQYF.